The next 30 T cell receptor beta chains were all read from a single sample in a study of cytomegalovirus exposure and HLA in healthy donors. PCR employed 60 Vbeta and 13 Jbeta primers. Using immunoSEQ multiplex PCR, the repertoire was profiled, and TCRdb retains in-frame clones only, with some absent. The sample lists 110,000 to 150,000 clones; 77% were seen once. The sequenced sample consisted of PBMCs. The receptors shown here come from a male donor in good health and CMV-seronegative.

The chain has TRBV7-8 and TRBJ2-7; D unclear. Germline lookup yields CDR1 SGHVS and CDR2 FQNEAQ. CDR3 size: 12 residues. V shed 4 bases and J shed 0 bases, with 4 bases lying between them. CDR3 coding DNA: TGTGCCAGCAGCTCCCGCTCCTACGAGCAGTACTTC. It is translated as CASSSRSYEQYF.

The V call is TRBV15, the J call TRBJ2-3; tentatively, D is TRBD2 (5 bases). The CDR3 totals 15 residues. Germline V gene lookup returns CDR1 LNHNV and CDR2 YYDKDF (reference sequence). Trimming stripped 5 bases from V and 0 bases from J, with 12 bases between. The CDR3 reads CATSVLERSTDTQYF. CDR3 nucleotide sequence: TGTGCCACCAGCGTACTTGAGCGGAGCACAGATACGCAGTATTTT.

This rearrangement joins TRBV4-1 to TRBJ2-7; 10 bases map to TRBD2. Germline values: CDR1 MGHRA, CDR2 YSYEKL. The CDR3 loop spans 15 amino acids. V shed 0 bases and J 7 bases; nucleotides not matched to a gene: 6. The CDR3 protein is CASSQELAGAGEQYF. The CDR3 bases are TGCGCCAGCAGCCAAGAGCTAGCGGGAGCGGGAGAGCAGTACTTC.

The chain combines TRBV28 with TRBJ2-5; 11 bases agree with TRBD1. The CDR3 totals 15 residues. Trimming cost V 9 bases and J 4 bases; bases outside gene matches: 10. From germline, CDR1 is MDHEN and CDR2 SYDVKM. The CDR3 nucleotides read TGTGCCAGAAAGGCCGGGACAGGGGGTCCAGAGACCCAGTACTTC. This encodes CARKAGTGGPETQYF.

The chain has TRBV6-5 and TRBJ1-1; tentatively, D is TRBD1 (6 bases). Germline values: CDR1 MNHEY, CDR2 SVGAGI. The CDR3 is 15 amino acids. Between the trimmed V and J ends, which lost 6 bases and 1 base, there was a span of 15 bases. The DNA of the CDR3 is TGTGCCAGCAGCGACGGGGGAGGGGGGAACACTGAAGCTTTCTTT. Protein product: CASSDGGGGNTEAFF.

This clone was seen only a few times. The chain carries TRBV9 and TRBJ2-2; a possible D gene is TRBD1 (5 bases). The V gene lost 0 bases and the J gene lost 1 base, with 7 bases spanning the gap. Germline V lookup: CDR1 SGDLS, CDR2 YYNGEE. The CDR3 totals 15 residues. The CDR3 loop reads CASSVGTMNTGELFF. CDR3 bases: TGTGCCAGCAGCGTAGGGACAATGAACACCGGGGAGCTGTTTTTT.

The chain carries TRBV2 and TRBJ2-1, with no clear D. Germline CDR1 is SNHLY and CDR2 is FYNNEI. This CDR3 is 15 amino acids long. The V end lost 6 bases, the J end lost 0 bases, and 12 bases lay between the germline ends. The CDR3 is CASSPRGSSYNEQFF. The CDR3 DNA follows: TGTGCCAGCAGCCCACGAGGCAGCTCCTACAATGAGCAGTTCTTC.

The CDR3 reads CASSLSPREGETQYF. DNA of the CDR3: TGTGCCAGCAGTTTATCACCCCGTGAGGGAGAGACCCAGTACTTC. V usage is TRBV7-3 and J usage is TRBJ2-5; a possible D gene is TRBD2 (5 bases). The CDR3 length is 15 residues. V lost 6 bases and J 4 bases, leaving 18 bases between the germline ends. From germline, CDR1 is SGHTA and CDR2 FQGTGA.

This clone was detected only once. The V call is TRBV7-9, the J call TRBJ2-5, with a possible D match to TRBD1 (6 bases). The J call may be in error: the DNA end matches TRBJ2-7 better. Germline V lookup: CDR1 SEHNR, CDR2 FQNEAQ (reference sequence). The CDR3 contains 14 residues. The CDR3 DNA is TGTGCCAGCAGCTTAGAGGGGACAACCTACGAGCAGTACTTC. Translating gives CASSLEGTTYEQYF.

V gene TRBV10-2 combines with J gene TRBJ2-7; perhaps TRBD2 as D (5 bases). Germline CDR1 reads WSHSY; CDR2 reads SAAADI. This CDR3 contains 15 residues. V lost 11 bases to trimming and J lost 7 bases, with 27 bases between them. The CDR3 DNA is TGCGCCTGCTGGGGTGGGAGCGGTGAAATCCGAGAGCAGTACTTC. Translating it yields CACWGGSGEIREQYF.

The chain carries TRBV15 and TRBJ2-3, with D maybe TRBD1 (7 bases). V lost 6 bases and J 2 bases, leaving 21 bases between the germline ends. Germline lookup yields CDR1 LNHNV and CDR2 YYDKDF (reference sequence). The CDR3 extends over 17 amino acids. CDR3: CATSPRGGGIPTDTQYF. The CDR3 coding sequence is TGTGCCACCAGTCCCCGAGGGGGCGGGATCCCCACAGATACGCAGTATTTT.

The chain recombines TRBV29-1 with TRBJ2-1, with D perhaps matching TRBD2 (5 bases). V lost 4 bases to trimming and J lost 1 base, with 8 bases between them. There are 13 residues in the CDR3. The germline CDR1 and CDR2 sequences are SQVTM and ANQGSEA. The CDR3 protein is CSVGGGSYNEQFF. The DNA for the CDR3 is TGCAGCGTTGGTGGAGGATCCTACAATGAGCAGTTCTTC.

This rearrangement joins TRBV7-9 to TRBJ1-3; D unclear. V lost 4 bases and J lost 0, with 19 bases in between. This CDR3 has 18 residues. CDR1 is SEHNR and CDR2 is FQNEAQ in the germline V gene (reference sequence). The CDR3 is CASSYPLSHAGSGNTIYF. CDR3 nucleotides: TGTGCCAGCAGCTACCCGTTATCTCACGCGGGCTCTGGAAACACCATATATTTT.

The chain employs TRBV19 and TRBJ1-1; 8 positions match TRBD1. Germline loops: CDR1 LNHDA, CDR2 SQIVND (reference sequence). The CDR3 extends over 15 amino acids. With 6 bases clipped from V and 0 bases from J, the junction kept 6 bases outside the gene matches. The CDR3 sequence is CASRPRQGLNTEAFF. The CDR3 nucleotides are TGTGCCAGTAGACCCCGACAGGGGCTGAACACTGAAGCTTTCTTT.

This rearrangement joins TRBV6-1 to TRBJ2-5, with unresolved D. The CDR3 consists of 14 residues. The germline gives CDR1 MNHNS, CDR2 SASEGT. The ends were cut back, 0 bases at V and 4 bases at J, with 9 bases in the middle. In DNA form, the CDR3 reads TGTGCCAGCAGTGAAGCTAGTCCCATAGAGACCCAGTACTTC. It codes for CASSEASPIETQYF.

The rearrangement joins TRBV7-9 to TRBJ2-3, with D uncertain. In germline, CDR1 is SEHNR, CDR2 FQNEAQ (reference sequence). Trimming stripped 5 bases from V and 2 bases from J, with 14 bases between. CDR3 size: 15 residues. For the CDR3, the DNA is TGTGCCAGCAGCGCACTGTCAACCCACACAGATACGCAGTATTTT. This sequence encodes CASSALSTHTDTQYF. Supplemented by reference TRBV7-9 and TRBJ2-3, the full variable domain reads DTGVSQNPRHKITKRGQNVTFRCDPISEHNRLYWYRQTLGQGPEFLTYFQNEAQLEKSRLLSDRFSAERPKGSFSTLEIQRTEQGDSAMYLCASSALSTHTDTQYFGPGTRLTVL.

The J gene is TRBJ1-2, the V gene TRBV7-8, with a weak D call TRBD1 (6 bases). This CDR3 region has 16 residues. V dropped 0 bases and J dropped 8 bases, with 19 bases sitting between them. Germline-derived CDR1 and CDR2 are SGHVS and FQNEAQ. DNA of the CDR3: TGTGCCAGCAGCTTAGCGCTCCAAGCCAGGGGATGGGGCTACACCTTC. As protein: CASSLALQARGWGYTF.

J is TRBJ2-3 and V is TRBV27; D not resolved. This CDR3 spans 14 amino acids. The germline V gene has CDR1 MNHEY and CDR2 SMNVEV (reference sequence). V was pared by 3 bases and J by 0 bases, with 7 bases between. The CDR3 loop is CASSFTTSTDTQYF. CDR3 nucleotides: TGTGCCAGCAGTTTCACGACTAGCACAGATACGCAGTATTTT.

To note about this clone: One end of the junction varies from germline; a read error may be responsible. The chain couples TRBV7-7 to TRBJ2-2; 9 nucleotides match TRBD1. Germline CDR1 is SSHAT and CDR2 is FNYEAQ (reference sequence). The CDR3 has 15 residues. CDR3 sequence: CASSRRDRATGELFF. The CDR3 DNA sequence: TGTGCTAGCAGCCGCCGGGACAGGGCCACCGGGGAGCTGTTTTTT.

V and J are TRBV10-3 and TRBJ1-1; TRBD1 matches at 7 bases. Germline CDR1 reads ENHRY; CDR2 reads SYGVKD. The CDR3 covers 14 residues. With V trimmed by 7 bases and J by 0 bases, 5 bases remained unmatched. The CDR3 reads CAINPTGLNTEAFF. CDR3 DNA: TGTGCCATCAACCCGACAGGGTTGAACACTGAAGCTTTCTTT.

In this sample, this clone turned up once. CDR3 amino acids: CATSRSPLGGLTLSGANVLTF. The CDR3 nucleotides read TGTGCCACCAGCAGATCCCCTCTGGGGGGGTTAACTCTCTCTGGGGCCAACGTCCTGACTTTC. The chain joins TRBV15 to TRBJ2-6, with 7 bases fitting TRBD2. The ends lost 2 bases at V and 0 bases at J; junction bases unmatched: 16. Germline V gene data show CDR1 as LNHNV and CDR2 as YYDKDF (reference sequence). The CDR3 consists of 21 residues.

This chain links TRBV7-9 with TRBJ2-7; D might be TRBD1 (6 bases). This CDR3 spans 15 amino acids. The germline V and J ends were trimmed by 6 bases and 1 base, with 16 bases remaining between them. The germline V gene has CDR1 SEHNR and CDR2 FQNEAQ (reference sequence). CDR3 region: CASRRWTDESYEQYF. The CDR3 bases are TGTGCCAGCAGACGATGGACAGACGAATCCTACGAGCAGTACTTC. Combining the CDR3 with reference TRBV7-9 and TRBJ2-7 gives the whole variable domain DTGVSQNPRHKITKRGQNVTFRCDPISEHNRLYWYRQTLGQGPEFLTYFQNEAQLEKSRLLSDRFSAERPKGSFSTLEIQRTEQGDSAMYLCASRRWTDESYEQYFGPGTRLTVT.

The rearrangement joins TRBV9 to TRBJ1-5; 9 bases match TRBD1. CDR1 and CDR2 from the germline V gene are SGDLS and YYNGEE. V lost 3 bases and J lost 4; bases outside the gene matches: 2. The CDR3 runs 14 residues. DNA of the CDR3: TGTGCCAGCAGCGCGGGACAGGGAAATCAGCCCCAGCATTTT. Amino acids: CASSAGQGNQPQHF.

The chain is built from TRBV27 and TRBJ1-5; tentative D call: TRBD1 (5 bases). The germline gives CDR1 MNHEY, CDR2 SMNVEV (reference sequence). The CDR3 has 14 residues. Trimming cost V 4 bases and J 9 bases, with 16 bases left between them. Here the CDR3 reads CASSSLGGDWPQHF. The CDR3 DNA is TGTGCCAGCAGTTCCCTTGGGGGGGATTGGCCCCAGCATTTT.

This clone was detected only a few times. This sample includes further DNA sequences coding for the same CDR3. The chain carries TRBV14 and TRBJ1-1; no reliable D call. The CDR3 has 13 amino acids. Germline CDR1 SGHDN, CDR2 FVKESK. V was trimmed by 2 bases and J by 5 bases, leaving 9 bases between them. The DNA of the CDR3 is TGTGCCAGCAGCCAATCTACCAGGACTGAAGCTTTCTTT. This translates into CASSQSTRTEAFF.

The J gene is TRBJ2-2, the V gene TRBV4-2, with TRBD1 matching over 7 bases. The trim removed 7 bases at V and 5 bases at J, leaving 4 bases unmatched. This CDR3 comprises 13 residues. From germline, CDR1 is LGHNA and CDR2 YNFKEQ. In DNA form, the CDR3 reads TGTGCCAGCACCTCGGACAGGACCGGGGAGCTGTTTTTT. Translating it yields CASTSDRTGELFF.

The rearrangement links TRBV27 to TRBJ2-3; maybe TRBD2 (7 bases). Germline CDR1 reads MNHEY; CDR2 reads SMNVEV (reference sequence). Trimming cost V 6 bases and J 0 bases, with 10 bases left between them. There are 14 residues in the CDR3. The CDR3 sequence: CASRRGGSTDTQYF. Here the CDR3 DNA reads TGTGCCAGCAGAAGGGGGGGTAGCACAGATACGCAGTATTTT.

This clone has more than one count but fewer than ten. The chain joins TRBV6-5 to TRBJ2-7, with D possibly being TRBD1 (6 bases). Trimming took 4 bases from V and 3 from J, leaving 13 bases between them. Germline CDR1 is MNHEY and CDR2 is SVGAGI. The CDR3 runs to 14 residues. CDR3 coding DNA: TGTGCCAGCAGTTTCTCCGGACAGCTCTACGAGCAGTACTTC. Translated: CASSFSGQLYEQYF.

The chain couples TRBV5-1 to TRBJ2-1, with unresolved D. This CDR3 is built from 14 residues. V was trimmed by 2 bases and J by 15 bases, leaving 21 bases between them. Germline V CDR1 and CDR2: SGHRS, YFSETQ. CDR3 region: CASSLLAAQFRPFF. The CDR3 coding sequence is TGCGCCAGCAGCTTATTAGCCGCTCAATTTCGTCCGTTCTTC.

V and J are TRBV28 and TRBJ2-1, with 9 bases identical to TRBD2. This CDR3 spans 15 amino acids. After removal of 5 bases from V and 4 bases from J, the junction contained 6 bases not matched to a gene. Per germline, CDR1 MDHEN and CDR2 SYDVKM. CDR3 DNA: TGTGCCAGCAGTCCGAGCGGGGGGAGTTACAATGAGCAGTTCTTC. This gives the protein CASSPSGGSYNEQFF.